This T cell receptor beta chain derives from a study of cytomegalovirus exposure and HLA in healthy donors. Study conclusions and caveats: What a later analysis showed was that several of the most significant clusters appeared linked to common viral pathogens. Among TCR beta chains, those listed as cytomegalovirus-associated numbered under 200. Segments of the TCR beta V type were, in most cases, productive about 87% or about 30% of the time in an earlier analysis. Per published reports, the classifier diagnosed cytomegalovirus status with high specificity and sensitivity.

PCR employed 60 Vbeta and 13 Jbeta primers. Only in-frame clones appear in the TCRdb table, and some are missing; sequencing was by immunoSEQ multiplex PCR. The profile covers approximately 190,000 clones, with around 86% appearing a single time and around 1.2% taken by the ten largest. The CDR3 has 15 residues. Germline loops: CDR1 LNHDA, CDR2 SQIVND (reference sequence). V lost 4 bases, J lost 4 bases, and 6 bases stayed unmatched. Of note for this clone: The target antigen is unknown.

The source of this sequence is a man aged 25-45 years in good health and CMV-seronegative. V and J are TRBV19 and TRBJ1-1, with 10 nucleotides matching TRBD1. The sample comprised PBMCs. DNA for the CDR3: TGTGCCAGTAGTAGGGGACAGGGGTTAATCACTGAAGCTTTCTTT. Translated, it gives CASSRGQGLITEAFF.